Presented here are 5 T cell receptor beta chains from one specimen sequenced in a study of blood T cell repertoires in COVID-19. Generated by immunoSEQ multiplex PCR, the TCRdb table keeps only in-frame clones and is missing some. The sample carries tens of thousands of clones, about 91% recorded once. The sequenced sample was peripheral blood. These TCRs come from a human donor with active COVID-19. The donor label of this sample is uncertain.

The chain employs TRBV4-2 and TRBJ2-2; possible D gene TRBD1, 5 bases. Germline CDR1 reads LGHNA; CDR2 reads YNFKEQ. V gave up 8 bases and J gave up 3 bases, with 13 bases separating them. The CDR3 consists of 14 residues. The CDR3 bases are TGTGCCAGCTACTCAATAGGGGACACCGGGGAGCTGTTTTTT. Amino acid sequence: CASYSIGDTGELFF.

The chain is built from TRBV20-1 and TRBJ2-2; D is unclear. The CDR3 is 11 amino acids. The V end lost 5 bases, the J end lost 8 bases, and 9 bases lay between the germline ends. Germline V lookup: CDR1 DFQATT, CDR2 SNEGSKA (reference sequence). CDR3: CSASRQGELFF. The CDR3 coding sequence is TGCAGTGCTTCCCGCCAGGGGGAGCTGTTTTTT.

The CDR3 DNA reads TGCGCCAGCAGCCAAGGGGGACAGGGGGCCAACGGGGAGCTGTTTTTT. Residues: CASSQGGQGANGELFF. The genes are TRBV4-3 and TRBJ2-2, with 12 bases identical to TRBD1. With V trimmed by 1 base and J by 7 bases, 4 bases remained unmatched. CDR1 LGHNA and CDR2 YSLEER come from the germline V gene. The length of the CDR3 is 16 residues.

This chain uses TRBV4-3 with TRBJ2-7; 11 bases align to TRBD1. CDR1 LGHNA and CDR2 YSLEER come from the germline V gene. The CDR3 runs to 15 residues. V dropped 4 bases and J dropped 7; count of bases not matched to a gene: 9. The CDR3 reads CASSPRGQGAEEQYF. CDR3 coding DNA: TGCGCCAGCAGCCCACGAGGACAGGGGGCTGAGGAGCAGTACTTC.

V and J are TRBV30 and TRBJ2-1, with 12 nucleotides matching TRBD1. V lost 5 bases to trimming and J lost 4 bases; unmatched junction nucleotides: 6. This CDR3 contains 15 residues. Germline-derived CDR1 and CDR2 are GTSNPN and SVGIG (reference sequence). As DNA, the CDR3 is TGTGCCTGGGTTGGGACAGGGGGCCTTTACAATGAGCAGTTCTTC. Residues: CAWVGTGGLYNEQFF.